These 10 T cell receptor beta chains originate from one sample sequenced in a study of radiotherapy plus CTLA-4 blockade in lung cancer (dated by TCRdb to the late 2010s). The library was made by the immunoSEQ multiplex PCR assay. Entries here come from immuneACCESS through TCRdb and include only in-frame sequences with V and J called. Some clones fail to appear in such tables; in the studies checked, an unresolved V gene covers under half of the shortfall, and the cause of the remainder is unknown. In this sample the table shows about 120,000 clones, about four fifths of which occur a single time. Roughly 5.3% of the sample rests with the top ten. The specimen comprised peripheral blood, sampled from a patient treated with radiotherapy plus ipilimumab. The receptors come from a human donor with non-small cell lung cancer who had a partial response to radiotherapy plus ipilimumab.

The chain is built from TRBV16 and TRBJ2-6; D is uncertain. The V end lost 4 bases, the J end lost 0 bases, and 7 bases lay between the germline ends. The CDR3 totals 15 residues. Germline V gene data show CDR1 as KGHSY and CDR2 as FQNENV. DNA for the CDR3: TGTGCCAGCAGCCCACCCGGCTCTGGGGCCAACGTCCTGACTTTC. Encoded protein: CASSPPGSGANVLTF. Using reference TRBV16 and TRBJ2-6 for the parts outside the CDR3, the full variable domain is GEEVAQTPKHLVRGEGQKAKLYCAPIKGHSYVFWYQQVLKNEFKFLISFQNENVFDETGMPKERFSAKCLPNSPCSLEIQATKLEDSAVYFCASSPPGSGANVLTFGAGSRLTVL.

There are many counts of this clone. This chain uses TRBV14 with TRBJ1-4; D unclear. Germline CDR1 SGHDN, CDR2 FVKESK. The V end was cut by 4 bases, the J end by 0 bases, with 9 bases between. CDR3 length: 15 residues. CDR3 amino acids: CASSPYKATNEKLFF. CDR3 nucleotides: TGTGCCAGCAGCCCATACAAAGCAACTAATGAAAAACTGTTTTTT.

The chain uses TRBV7-2 and TRBJ1-3; D perhaps matches TRBD1 (5 bases). In germline, CDR1 is SGHTA, CDR2 FQGNSA. The CDR3 spans 15 residues. V dropped 5 bases and J dropped 0 bases, with 11 bases sitting between them. The CDR3 loop is CASSPDRVSGNTIYF. Written as DNA, the CDR3 is TGTGCCAGCAGCCCAGACAGAGTCTCTGGAAACACCATATATTTT.

The chain links TRBV6-6 to TRBJ1-6; 7 positions match TRBD1. With 2 bases clipped from V and 13 bases from J, the junction kept 2 bases outside the gene matches. Germline values: CDR1 MNHNY, CDR2 SVGAGI (reference sequence). This CDR3 comprises 12 residues. The CDR3 DNA follows: TGTGCCAGCAGTTACCAGACAGGGCCCCTCCACTTT. This encodes CASSYQTGPLHF.

The chain links TRBV30 to TRBJ1-1, with TRBD1 matching 9 bases. Trimming cost V 4 bases and J 3 bases; bases outside gene matches: 9. The CDR3 contains 15 residues. Germline CDR1 reads GTSNPN; CDR2 reads SVGIG (reference sequence). CDR3 nucleotides: TGTGCCTGGAACAGACAGGGGGGCGGGTACACTGAAGCTTTCTTT. It is translated as CAWNRQGGGYTEAFF.

This chain uses TRBV19 with TRBJ1-5, with a weak D call TRBD1 (5 bases). Germline lookup yields CDR1 LNHDA and CDR2 SQIVND (reference sequence). The CDR3 spans 14 residues. Trimming cost V 5 bases and J 4 bases, with 12 bases left between them. The CDR3 protein is CASSFQRGNQPQHF. CDR3 in DNA: TGTGCCAGTAGTTTCCAACGGGGGAATCAGCCCCAGCATTTT.

The chain is built from TRBV28 and TRBJ1-2, with 8 positions matching TRBD1. The trim removed 6 bases at V and 4 bases at J, leaving 7 bases unmatched. CDR1 is MDHEN and CDR2 is SYDVKM in the germline V gene. The CDR3 length is 14 residues. In DNA, the CDR3 is TGTGCCAGCAGCTCTGACAGGGGACCCTATGGCTACACCTTC. Its translation: CASSSDRGPYGYTF.

There are a few counts of this clone. The J gene is TRBJ1-5, the V gene TRBV19; no clear D. CDR3 length: 12 amino acids. V lost 4 bases to trimming and J lost 7 bases, with 8 bases between them. Germline CDR1 LNHDA, CDR2 SQIVND (reference sequence). The chain's CDR3 is CASSTLVQPQHF. The CDR3 nucleotides are TGTGCCAGTAGTACACTCGTACAGCCCCAGCATTTT.

V usage is TRBV6-6 and J usage is TRBJ1-4; D is unresolved. The CDR3 runs to 15 residues. V gave up 6 bases and J gave up 7 bases, with 18 bases separating them. Germline V gene lookup returns CDR1 MNHNY and CDR2 SVGAGI (reference sequence). CDR3: CASSQSRAHGEKLFF. Here the CDR3 DNA reads TGTGCCAGCAGCCAAAGTCGAGCCCATGGTGAAAAACTGTTTTTT.

The table lists this clone with a few counts. This rearrangement joins TRBV19 to TRBJ2-2, with 13 bases identical to TRBD2. This CDR3 region has 20 residues. In germline, CDR1 is LNHDA, CDR2 SQIVND (reference sequence). J lost 2 bases, V lost 1 base, and 10 bases had no gene match. The CDR3 nucleotides read TGTGCCAGTAGTATAGTACTTACCGGGACTAGCGGGATCAACACCGGGGAGCTGTTTTTT. Protein product: CASSIVLTGTSGINTGELFF. Full variable domain (missing parts from reference TRBV19 and TRBJ2-2): DGGITQSPKYLFRKEGQNVTLSCEQNLNHDAMYWYRQDPGQGLRLIYYSQIVNDFQKGDIAEGYSVSREKKESFPLTVTSAQKNPTAFYLCASSIVLTGTSGINTGELFFGEGSRLTVL.